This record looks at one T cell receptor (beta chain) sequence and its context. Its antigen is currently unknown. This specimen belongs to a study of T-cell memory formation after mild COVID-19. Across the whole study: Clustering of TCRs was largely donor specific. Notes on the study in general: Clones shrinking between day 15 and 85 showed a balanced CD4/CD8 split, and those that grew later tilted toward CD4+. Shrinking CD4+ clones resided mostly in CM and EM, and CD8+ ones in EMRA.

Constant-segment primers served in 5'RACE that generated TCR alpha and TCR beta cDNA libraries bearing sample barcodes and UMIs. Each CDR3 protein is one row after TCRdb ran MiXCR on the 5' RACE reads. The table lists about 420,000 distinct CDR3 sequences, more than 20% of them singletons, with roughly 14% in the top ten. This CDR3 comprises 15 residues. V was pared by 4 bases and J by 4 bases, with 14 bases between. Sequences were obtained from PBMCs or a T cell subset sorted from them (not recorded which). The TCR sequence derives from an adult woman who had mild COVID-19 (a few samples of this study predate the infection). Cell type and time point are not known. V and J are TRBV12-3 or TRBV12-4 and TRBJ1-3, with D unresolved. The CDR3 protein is CASSSQRTAGNTIYF. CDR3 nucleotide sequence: TGTGCCAGCAGTTCCCAACGGACCGCCGGAAACACCATATATTTT.